The rows below give T cell receptor beta chains drawn from one sample of a study of T-cell reconstitution after alpha-beta-depleted transplantation in children. TCRdb reanalysed the PCR reads using MiXCR and keeps one entry per CDR3 protein. The sample has 600,000 to 700,000 distinct CDR3 sequences, around a sixth seen once. Here the sequenced sample was PBMCs from the stem cell graft donor, taken from the stem cell graft. The receptors here all came from a human donor who donated a stem cell graft to a child with acute myeloid leukemia. The CDR3 runs from the conserved cysteine through the conserved F or W. A D gene is named only where the DNA matches it firmly. The size field is filled for only some rows; it gives once, few, many or a size class.

abundance	d_gene	v_gene	j_gene	CDR3aa	CDR3nt
few	-	TRBV5-1	TRBJ2-2	CASSLTLGSGELFF	TGCGCCAGCAGCTTAACACTAGGATCCGGGGAGCTGTTTTTT
-	-	TRBV5-1	TRBJ1-6	CASSLVGGTLFANSPLHF	TGCGCCAGCAGCTTGGTTGGAGGGACCCTTTTTGCCAATTCACCCCTCCACTTT
few	-	TRBV6-2/TRBV6-3	TRBJ1-1	CASTVRGARFGTEAFF	TGTGCCAGCACCGTCCGAGGGGCGCGATTCGGTACTGAAGCTTTCTTT
many	-	TRBV6-5	TRBJ1-1	CASSSKGMNTEAFF	TGTGCCAGCAGTTCAAAGGGCATGAACACTGAAGCTTTCTTT
-	-	TRBV20-1	TRBJ1-6	CSALRDSYNSPLHF	TGCAGTGCCCTAAGAGACTCCTATAATTCACCCCTCCACTTT
-	-	TRBV6-5	TRBJ2-7	CASSYGGVEQYF	TGTGCCAGCAGTTACGGAGGGGTCGAGCAGTACTTC
few	-	TRBV7-2	TRBJ1-1	CASSPRTGTTEAFF	TGTGCCAGCAGCCCCCGGACTGGGACCACTGAAGCTTTCTTT
many	-	TRBV6-5	TRBJ1-1	CASSYTGGNTEAFF	TGTGCCAGCAGTTACACTGGGGGGAACACTGAAGCTTTCTTT
-	-	TRBV5-5	TRBJ2-5	CASSLFGDGETQYF	TGTGCCAGCAGCTTATTCGGGGATGGAGAGACCCAGTACTTC
-	-	TRBV5-5	TRBJ2-5	CASSLRGANPQETQYF	TGTGCCAGCAGCTTGAGGGGGGCGAACCCCCAAGAGACCCAGTACTTC
many	-	TRBV5-1	TRBJ2-1	CASSLESRTYNEQFF	TGCGCCAGCAGCTTGGAATCGCGGACCTACAATGAGCAGTTCTTC